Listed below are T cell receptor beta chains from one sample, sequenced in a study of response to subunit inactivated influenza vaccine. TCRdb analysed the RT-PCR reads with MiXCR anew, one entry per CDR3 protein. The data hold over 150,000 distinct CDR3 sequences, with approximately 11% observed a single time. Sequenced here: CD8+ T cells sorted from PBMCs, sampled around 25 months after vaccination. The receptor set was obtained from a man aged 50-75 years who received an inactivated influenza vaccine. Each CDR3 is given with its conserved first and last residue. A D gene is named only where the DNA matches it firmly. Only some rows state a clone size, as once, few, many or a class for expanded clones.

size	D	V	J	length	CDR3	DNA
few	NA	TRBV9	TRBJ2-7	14	CASSLAESSYEQYF	TGTGCCAGCAGCTTAGCGGAGAGCTCCTACGAGCAGTACTTC
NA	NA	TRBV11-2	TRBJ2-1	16	CASSLGRLGSADEQFF	TGTGCCAGCAGCTTAGGTCGGCTAGGATCTGCAGATGAGCAGTTCTTC
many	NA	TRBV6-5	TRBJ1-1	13	CASSFGGKGEAFF	TGTGCCAGCAGTTTTGGGGGCAAAGGTGAAGCTTTCTTT
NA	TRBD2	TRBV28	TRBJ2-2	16	CASSLFGRADTGELFF	TGTGCCAGCAGTTTATTTGGGAGGGCCGACACCGGGGAGCTGTTTTTT
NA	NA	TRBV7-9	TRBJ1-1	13	CASSAIGNTEAFF	TGTGCCAGCAGTGCTATCGGTAACACTGAAGCTTTCTTT
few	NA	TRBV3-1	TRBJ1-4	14	CASSQDKPVGKLFF	TGTGCCAGCAGCCAAGATAAGCCAGTCGGAAAACTGTTTTTT
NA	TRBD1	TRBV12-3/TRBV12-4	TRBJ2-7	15	CASSFSGTGYYEQYF	TGTGCCAGCAGTTTTTCCGGGACAGGGTATTACGAGCAGTACTTC
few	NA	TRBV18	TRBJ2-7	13	CASSTLDAYEQYF	TGTGCCAGCTCAACTCTAGACGCATACGAGCAGTACTTC
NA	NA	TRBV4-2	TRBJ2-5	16	CASSPEWGNPQETQYF	TGTGCCAGCAGCCCGGAGTGGGGTAATCCGCAAGAGACCCAGTACTTC
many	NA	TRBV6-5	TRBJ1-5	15	CASSTDRNSNQPQHF	TGTGCCAGCAGTACCGACAGGAATAGCAATCAGCCCCAGCATTTT
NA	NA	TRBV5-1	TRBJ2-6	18	CASSPEGRLSSGANVLTF	TGCGCCAGCAGCCCGGAGGGACGGTTAAGCTCTGGGGCCAACGTCCTGACTTTC
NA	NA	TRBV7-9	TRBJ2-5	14	CASSLALMEETQYF	TGTGCCAGCAGCTTAGCGCTTATGGAAGAGACCCAGTACTTC
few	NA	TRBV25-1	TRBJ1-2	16	CASSESDGGPNYGYTF	TGTGCCAGCAGTGAATCAGACGGGGGGCCTAACTATGGCTACACCTTC